A selection of T cell receptor beta chains follows, all from one sample in a study of human T cells and chemical hapten exposure. MiXCR, applied by TCRdb to the RACE reads, yields one record per CDR3 protein. The sample includes about 45,000 distinct CDR3 sequences, 4.4% of them seen just once. The sequenced sample was whole blood. The receptors were sampled from a human donor in good health. Some clones in this sample may be carry-over from other donors' samples. Both conserved end residues are part of each CDR3. Each record gives: V gene, D gene, clone size, J gene, CDR3 protein, CDR3 DNA. The D gene is left open where the match is weak. Rows give clone size only sometimes, using once, few, many, or a class for an expanded clone.

TRBV20-1	-	few	TRBJ1-4	CSAPDGGRNEKLFF	TGCAGTGCGCCCGACGGTGGGCGGAATGAAAAACTGTTTTTT
TRBV30	-	many	TRBJ1-6	CAWKTRGQSPLHF	TGTGCCTGGAAGACCCGGGGCCAGTCACCCCTCCACTTT
TRBV20-1	TRBD1	-	TRBJ1-5	CSARVQGNQPQHF	TGCAGTGCTAGAGTACAGGGGAATCAGCCCCAGCATTTT
TRBV7-9	-	many	TRBJ1-3	CASSLYGTGNTIYF	TGTGCCAGCAGCTTATACGGAACTGGAAACACCATATATTTT
TRBV7-8	-	-	TRBJ2-7	CASSVLGSPSFYEQYF	TGTGCCAGCAGCGTCTTGGGGTCCCCTTCCTTCTACGAGCAGTACTTC
TRBV29-1	TRBD2	many	TRBJ2-5	CSVDRSGTYQETQYF	TGCAGCGTTGACCGTAGCGGGACTTACCAAGAGACCCAGTACTTC
TRBV7-9	-	-	TRBJ1-3	CASSLGPSGNTIYF	TGTGCCAGCAGCTTAGGACCCTCTGGAAACACCATATATTTT
TRBV28	-	many	TRBJ2-5	CASSFRRLAQQETQYF	TGTGCCAGCAGCTTCCGGCGGCTAGCCCAACAAGAGACCCAGTACTTC
TRBV7-9	-	many	TRBJ2-5	CASSPPSTETQYF	TGTGCCAGCAGCCCACCATCAACAGAGACCCAGTACTTC
TRBV29-1	-	many	TRBJ1-4	CSASIRGEKLFF	TGCAGCGCATCGATCAGGGGCGAAAAACTGTTTTTT
TRBV6-5	-	many	TRBJ2-2	CATEDAGELFF	TGTGCCACGGAGGACGCCGGGGAGCTGTTTTTT
TRBV5-1	TRBD1	-	TRBJ2-3	CASSPTGLLDTQYF	TGCGCCAGCAGCCCGACAGGGCTGTTAGATACGCAGTATTTT
TRBV6-6	-	few	TRBJ1-5	CASSYSMAGDQPQHF	TGTGCCAGCAGTTACTCGATGGCAGGCGATCAGCCCCAGCATTTT
TRBV28	-	many	TRBJ1-6	CASSLVSGSPLHF	TGTGCCAGCAGTTTAGTCTCCGGATCACCCCTCCACTTT
TRBV7-3	-	few	TRBJ2-2	CASSLNWGKAGELFF	TGTGCCAGCAGCTTAAATTGGGGAAAGGCCGGGGAGCTGTTTTTT
TRBV2	TRBD2	few	TRBJ2-5	CASSWTSGAAETQYF	TGTGCCAGCAGTTGGACTAGCGGGGCGGCGGAGACCCAGTACTTC
TRBV6-5	TRBD1	many	TRBJ1-3	CASSKQGARGNTIYF	TGTGCCAGCAGTAAACAGGGGGCGCGTGGAAACACCATATATTTT
TRBV7-8	TRBD1	many	TRBJ1-6	CASNVDRDGNSPLHF	TGTGCCAGCAACGTGGACAGGGATGGTAATTCACCCCTCCACTTT
TRBV28	-	-	TRBJ2-5	CASSLAGLGDQETQYF	TGTGCCAGCAGTCTCGCCGGGTTGGGGGACCAAGAGACCCAGTACTTC
TRBV3-1	-	few	TRBJ1-3	CASSQVGNTIYF	TGTGCCAGCAGCCAGGTCGGAAACACCATATATTTT
TRBV29-1	-	many	TRBJ2-7	CSVGSLIDGDEQYF	TGCAGCGTTGGATCCCTGATTGACGGGGACGAGCAGTACTTC
TRBV28	-	many	TRBJ1-3	CASRAGDISGNTIYF	TGTGCCAGCAGGGCGGGGGACATCTCTGGAAACACCATATATTTT
TRBV21-1	-	many	TRBJ2-1	CASSSRPSQDNEQFF	TGTGCCAGCAGCTCCCGCCCTTCCCAGGACAATGAGCAGTTCTTC
TRBV6-5	TRBD1	-	TRBJ2-6	CASCKQGSGANVLTF	TGTGCCAGCTGCAAACAGGGGTCTGGGGCCAACGTCCTGACTTTC
TRBV3-1	-	many	TRBJ1-2	CASSQDPSYGYTF	TGTGCCAGCAGCCAAGATCCCAGCTATGGCTACACCTTC
TRBV5-1	TRBD1	many	TRBJ2-3	CASSTTGTTDTQYF	TGCGCCAGCAGTACGACAGGGACCACAGATACGCAGTATTTT
TRBV29-1	TRBD2	many	TRBJ2-1	CSVESGLGLEQFF	TGCAGCGTTGAATCGGGACTAGGATTAGAGCAGTTCTTC
TRBV7-9	TRBD2	many	TRBJ2-2	CASSLVLAVNTGELFF	TGTGCCAGCAGCTTAGTGCTAGCGGTGAACACCGGGGAGCTGTTTTTT
TRBV7-2	-	-	TRBJ2-1	CASSPERIYNEQFF	TGTGCCAGCAGCCCAGAAAGGATCTACAATGAGCAGTTCTTC
TRBV3-1	-	few	TRBJ2-3	CASSQEVAGALVTQYF	TGTGCCAGCAGCCAAGAGGTCGCGGGCGCTCTGGTTACGCAGTATTTT
TRBV6-5	TRBD1	-	TRBJ1-1	CASSWTGGINTEAFF	TGTGCCAGCAGTTGGACAGGGGGCATAAACACTGAAGCTTTCTTT
TRBV3-1	-	few	TRBJ1-1	CASSQVQGGTEAFF	TGTGCCAGCAGCCAGGTACAGGGTGGTACTGAAGCTTTCTTT
TRBV27	-	many	TRBJ2-6	CASSLSGVSGANVLTF	TGTGCCAGCAGTTTATCCGGGGTCTCTGGGGCCAACGTCCTGACTTTC
TRBV27	TRBD2	few	TRBJ2-5	CASSLLAGGFETQYF	TGTGCCAGCAGTTTATTAGCGGGAGGGTTTGAGACCCAGTACTTC